Presented here are 21 T cell receptor beta chains from one specimen sequenced in a study of radiotherapy plus CTLA-4 blockade in lung cancer. Some clones are missing from TCRdb's copy, which holds only in-frame ones; the method was immunoSEQ multiplex PCR. The top ten clones hold 40% of a sample with about 73,000 clones, about nine tenths of them seen once. This sample comprised peripheral blood, obtained from a patient treated with radiotherapy plus ipilimumab. Source of these receptors: a human donor with non-small cell lung cancer that progressed on radiotherapy plus ipilimumab.

This clone has just a few counts. V gene TRBV7-9 combines with J gene TRBJ2-2, with D perhaps matching TRBD1 (6 bases). The CDR3 extends over 15 amino acids. V shed 4 bases and J shed 3 bases, with 12 bases lying between them. From germline, CDR1 is SEHNR and CDR2 FQNEAQ (reference sequence). The CDR3 bases are TGTGCCAGCAGCTCACAGGGTACGGACACCGGGGAGCTGTTTTTT. Amino acids: CASSSQGTDTGELFF.

This chain uses TRBV28 with TRBJ2-5, with D hard to call. The length of the CDR3 is 12 residues. Trimming removed 5 bases from V and 7 bases from J, with 11 bases in between. Germline loops: CDR1 MDHEN, CDR2 SYDVKM. CDR3 bases: TGTGCCAGCAGTCCCCCGACCGGGACCCAGTACTTC. This gives the protein CASSPPTGTQYF.

J is TRBJ2-7 and V is TRBV6-6, with 9 bases that match TRBD2. CDR3 length: 15 amino acids. The ends lost 2 bases at V and 3 bases at J; junction bases unmatched: 5. The germline V gene encodes CDR1 MNHNY and CDR2 SVGAGI (reference sequence). DNA for the CDR3: TGTGCCAGCAGTTACCTAGCGGGGTCATACTACGAGCAGTACGTC. It is translated as CASSYLAGSYYEQYV.

The chain joins TRBV4-1 to TRBJ2-5; the D is unclear. Between the trimmed V and J ends, which lost 2 bases and 2 bases, there was a span of 12 bases. CDR3 length: 15 residues. CDR1 is MGHRA, CDR2 YSYEKL, per germline. The CDR3 nucleotides are TGCGCCAGCAGCCAAATCGGGCTCCTGCAAGAGACCCAGTACTTC. Translated, it gives CASSQIGLLQETQYF.

V usage is TRBV6-1 and J usage is TRBJ2-7, with TRBD1 matching over 10 bases. The CDR3 covers 15 residues. Germline CDR1 and CDR2: MNHNS and SASEGT. After removal of 5 bases from V and 4 bases from J, the junction contained 8 bases not matched to a gene. The CDR3 region has the DNA TGTGCCAGCAGTATTCCGGGACAGGGGACATACGAGCAGTACGTC. Protein: CASSIPGQGTYEQYV.

V is TRBV18 and J is TRBJ2-1; 13 bases match TRBD2. J was trimmed by 3 bases and V by 3 bases; bases with no gene match: 5. CDR3 length: 17 amino acids. The germline gives CDR1 KGHSH, CDR2 LQKENI. The CDR3 loop is CASSPGTSGNDYNEQFF. The CDR3 DNA follows: TGTGCCAGCTCACCTGGGACTAGCGGGAATGACTACAATGAGCAGTTCTTC.

The chain employs TRBV6-5 and TRBJ1-4; D gene uncertain. This CDR3 region has 13 residues. Deletions cut 7 bases from V and 4 bases from J, with 10 bases between. Germline CDR1 and CDR2: MNHEY and SVGAGI. CDR3 residues: CASMRQINEKLFF. CDR3 coding DNA: TGTGCCAGCATGCGGCAGATTAATGAAAAACTGTTTTTT.

The rearrangement uses TRBV7-6 and TRBJ2-5; D might be TRBD2 (7 bases). The V gene lost 2 bases and the J gene lost 2 bases, with 12 bases spanning the gap. Germline-derived CDR1 and CDR2 are SGHVS and FNYEAQ. The CDR3 loop spans 15 amino acids. CDR3 nucleotides: TGTGCCAGCAGCTTAAGCGGGACACCACAAGAGACCCAGTACTTC. It specifies CASSLSGTPQETQYF.

This clone was observed once. The genes are TRBV27 and TRBJ1-2; the match to TRBD1 covers 8 bases. Germline CDR1 MNHEY, CDR2 SMNVEV (reference sequence). Unmatched junction bases numbered 7, after V lost 3 bases and J lost 7 bases. The CDR3 has 14 residues. This CDR3 reads CASSLAQGAGGYTF. Here the CDR3 DNA reads TGTGCCAGCAGTTTGGCGCAGGGGGCTGGTGGCTACACCTTC.

This chain uses TRBV19 with TRBJ2-2; D is perhaps TRBD2 (5 bases). Looked up from germline, CDR1 is LNHDA and CDR2 is SQIVND (reference sequence). The V end was cut by 11 bases, the J end by 0 bases, with 16 bases between. The CDR3 runs to 15 residues. CDR3 sequence (DNA): TGTGCCGCCCGGACTGGAAACGCGAACACCGGGGAGCTGTTTTTT. It encodes CAARTGNANTGELFF.

This chain links TRBV2 with TRBJ2-2; D is perhaps TRBD1 or TRBD2 (5 bases each). CDR1 is SNHLY and CDR2 is FYNNEI in the germline V gene. Trimming removed 6 bases at V and 4 bases at J, with 12 bases between. The length of the CDR3 is 14 residues. The DNA of the CDR3 is TGTGCCAGCAGGGAGCAGGGAGTCACCGGGGAGCTGTTTTTT. Protein product: CASREQGVTGELFF. The full variable domain, in which reference TRBV2 and TRBJ2-2 provide the parts outside the CDR3, is EPEVTQTPSHQVTQMGQEVILRCVPISNHLYFYWYRQILGQKVEFLVSFYNNEISEKSEIFDDQFSVERPDGSNFTLKIRSTKLEDSAMYFCASREQGVTGELFFGEGSRLTVL.

V gene TRBV10-2 combines with J gene TRBJ1-1; possibly TRBD1 for D (6 bases). This CDR3 region has 15 residues. The germline CDR1 and CDR2 sequences are WSHSY and SAAADI. Trimming pared 6 bases from V and 0 bases from J, leaving 14 bases between. CDR3 region: CASSLGAVMNTEAFF. CDR3 nucleotide sequence: TGCGCCAGCAGCCTGGGGGCAGTCATGAACACTGAAGCTTTCTTT.

The chain couples TRBV5-4 to TRBJ1-1, with D perhaps TRBD1 (6 bases). The germline V gene has CDR1 SGHNT and CDR2 YYREEE (reference sequence). The CDR3 loop spans 14 amino acids. V gave up 4 bases and J gave up 1 base, with 11 bases separating them. Here the CDR3 reads CASSPEGGNTEAFF. Written as DNA, the CDR3 is TGTGCCAGCAGCCCGGAAGGGGGGAACACTGAAGCTTTCTTT. The full variable domain, rest sourced from reference TRBV5-4 and TRBJ1-1, is ETGVTQSPTHLIKTRGQQVTLRCSSQSGHNTVSWYQQALGQGPQFIFQYYREEENGRGNFPPRFSGLQFPNYSSELNVNALELDDSALYLCASSPEGGNTEAFFGQGTRLTVV.

The V gene is TRBV28, the J gene TRBJ1-5, with TRBD1 matching over 7 bases. Germline CDR1 and CDR2: MDHEN and SYDVKM. The trim removed 3 bases at V and 4 bases at J, leaving 6 bases unmatched. This CDR3 region has 15 residues. In DNA form, the CDR3 reads TGTGCCAGCAGTTTCGGACAGGTACCTAATCAGCCCCAGCATTTT. The encoded protein is CASSFGQVPNQPQHF.

J is TRBJ2-1 and V is TRBV19; TRBD1 matches at 8 bases. The germline CDR1 and CDR2 sequences are LNHDA and SQIVND (reference sequence). CDR3 size: 15 residues. V lost 4 bases, J lost 2 bases, and 4 bases stayed unmatched. CDR3 protein: CASSKGTGAYNEQFF. The CDR3 DNA follows: TGTGCCAGTAGTAAAGGGACAGGAGCCTACAATGAGCAGTTCTTC.

A single count supports this clone. The rearrangement uses TRBV6-1 and TRBJ1-5; 9 bases agree with TRBD1. Germline CDR1 and CDR2: MNHNS and SASEGT. V lost 7 bases, J lost 7 bases, and 8 bases stayed unmatched. The CDR3 extends over 14 amino acids. In nucleotides, the CDR3 is TGTGCCAGCACCACAGGGGGCGGGCGACAGCCCCAGCATTTT. Translated: CASTTGGGRQPQHF.

The genes are TRBV30 and TRBJ2-1; TRBD2 matches 8 bases. Per the germline V gene, CDR1 is GTSNPN and CDR2 is SVGIG (reference sequence). CDR3 length: 12 residues. Trimming at V came to 7 bases and at J to 7 bases, leaving 6 bases not matched to a gene. CDR3 DNA: TGTGCCTCGAGCGGGGGTTTTAATGAGCAGTTCTTC. It specifies CASSGGFNEQFF. The full variable domain, in which reference TRBV30 and TRBJ2-1 provide the parts outside the CDR3, is SQTIHQWPATLVQPVGSPLSLECTVEGTSNPNLYWYRQAAGRGLQLLFYSVGIGQISSEVPQNLSASRPQDRQFILSSKKLLLSDSGFYLCASSGGFNEQFFGPGTRLTVL.

The V and J genes are TRBV5-1 and TRBJ2-1; 9 positions match TRBD2. V lost 4 bases, J lost 3 bases, and 8 bases stayed unmatched. The CDR3 extends over 16 amino acids. Germline values: CDR1 SGHRS, CDR2 YFSETQ. CDR3 residues: CASSLRAGGNYNEQFF. The CDR3, as DNA: TGCGCCAGCAGCCTAAGAGCGGGAGGTAACTACAATGAGCAGTTCTTC.

The chain uses TRBV6-4 and TRBJ2-5; D not certain. V was shortened by 2 bases and J by 4 bases, with 8 bases between the two germline ends. The CDR3 contains 13 residues. Germline lookup yields CDR1 MRHNA and CDR2 SNTAGT. The CDR3 region is CASSDPMRETQYF. The DNA for the CDR3 is TGTGCCAGCAGTGACCCCATGCGAGAGACCCAGTACTTC.

The chain carries TRBV2 and TRBJ2-2, with 8 bases matching TRBD1. CDR3 length: 17 amino acids. Losses at the gene ends were 1 base for V and 2 bases for J; bases not matched to a gene: 6. Germline CDR1 reads SNHLY; CDR2 reads FYNNEI. This CDR3 is CASSEGPPGGNTGELFF. Written as DNA, the CDR3 is TGTGCCAGCAGTGAAGGACCCCCAGGGGGCAACACCGGGGAGCTGTTTTTT. Supplemented by reference TRBV2 and TRBJ2-2, the full variable domain reads EPEVTQTPSHQVTQMGQEVILRCVPISNHLYFYWYRQILGQKVEFLVSFYNNEISEKSEIFDDQFSVERPDGSNFTLKIRSTKLEDSAMYFCASSEGPPGGNTGELFFGEGSRLTVL.

V usage is TRBV19 and J usage is TRBJ1-4, with 8 nucleotides matching TRBD1. The CDR3 runs 14 residues. Trimming took 6 bases from V and 3 from J; bases not matched to a gene: 3. Germline V gives CDR1 LNHDA, CDR2 SQIVND (reference sequence). CDR3 loop: CASSIQGANEKLFF. CDR3 coding DNA: TGTGCCAGTAGCATACAGGGGGCTAATGAAAAACTGTTTTTT.